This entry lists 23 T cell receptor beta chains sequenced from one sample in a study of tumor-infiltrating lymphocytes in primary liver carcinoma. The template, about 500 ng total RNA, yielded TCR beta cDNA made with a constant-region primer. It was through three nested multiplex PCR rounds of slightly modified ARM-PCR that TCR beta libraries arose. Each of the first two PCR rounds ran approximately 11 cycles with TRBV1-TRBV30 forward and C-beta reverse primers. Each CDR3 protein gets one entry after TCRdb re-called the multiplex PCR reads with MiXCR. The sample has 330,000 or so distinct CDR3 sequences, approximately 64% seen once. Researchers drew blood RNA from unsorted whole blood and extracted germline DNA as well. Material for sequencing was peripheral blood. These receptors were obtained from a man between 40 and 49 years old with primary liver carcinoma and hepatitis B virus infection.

This CDR3 is CASSVTGLGSCEQYF. CDR3 coding DNA: TGTGCCAGCAGCGTTACAGGGTTGGGGTCCTGTGAGCAGTACTTC. The V and J genes are TRBV11-2 and TRBJ2-7; perhaps TRBD1 as D (6 bases). V lost 5 bases to trimming and J lost 7 bases, with 21 bases between them. CDR1 and CDR2 from the germline V gene are SGHAT and FQNNGV. This CDR3 is built from 15 residues.

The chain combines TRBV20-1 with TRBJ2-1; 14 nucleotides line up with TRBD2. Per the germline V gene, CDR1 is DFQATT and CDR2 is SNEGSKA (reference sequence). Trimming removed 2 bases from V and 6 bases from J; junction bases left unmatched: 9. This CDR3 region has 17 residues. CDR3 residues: CSARPIGTSGRSNEQFF. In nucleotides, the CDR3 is TGCAGTGCTAGACCGATTGGGACTAGCGGGAGAAGCAATGAGCAGTTCTTC.

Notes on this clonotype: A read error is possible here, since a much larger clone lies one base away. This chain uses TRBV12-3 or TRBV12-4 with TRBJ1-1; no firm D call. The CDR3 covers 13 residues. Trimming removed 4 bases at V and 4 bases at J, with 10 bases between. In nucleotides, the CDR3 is TGTGCCAGCAGTTGGAGACACTCCACTGAAGCTTTCTTT. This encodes CASSWRHSTEAFF.

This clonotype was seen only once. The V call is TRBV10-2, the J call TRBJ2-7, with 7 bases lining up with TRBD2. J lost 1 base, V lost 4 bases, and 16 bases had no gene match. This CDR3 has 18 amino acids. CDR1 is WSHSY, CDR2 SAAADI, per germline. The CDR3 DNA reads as TGCGCCAGCAGTGGGAGCGGCGGGAGAATTCGATTGTCCTACGAGCAGTACTTC. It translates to CASSGSGGRIRLSYEQYF.

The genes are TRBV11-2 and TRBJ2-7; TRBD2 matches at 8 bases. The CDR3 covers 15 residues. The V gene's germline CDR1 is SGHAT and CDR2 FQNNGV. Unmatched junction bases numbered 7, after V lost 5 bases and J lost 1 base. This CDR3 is CASSARLALSYEQYF. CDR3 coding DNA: TGTGCCAGCAGCGCGAGACTAGCGCTGTCCTACGAGCAGTACTTC.

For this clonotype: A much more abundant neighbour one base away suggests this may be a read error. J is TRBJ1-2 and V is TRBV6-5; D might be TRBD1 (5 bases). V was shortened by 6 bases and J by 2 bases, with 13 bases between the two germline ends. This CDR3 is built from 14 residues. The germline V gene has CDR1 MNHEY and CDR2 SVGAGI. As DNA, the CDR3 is TGTGCCAGCAGGCGACAGTGGGAGAACTATGGCTACACCTTC. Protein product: CASRRQWENYGYTF.

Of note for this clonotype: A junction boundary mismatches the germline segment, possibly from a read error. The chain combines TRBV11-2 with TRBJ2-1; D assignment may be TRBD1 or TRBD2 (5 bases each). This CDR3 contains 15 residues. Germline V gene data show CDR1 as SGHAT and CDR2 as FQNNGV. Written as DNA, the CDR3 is TGTGCCGGCAGGTCCGAGGGGCAGGGAACAGATGAGCAGTTCTTC. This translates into CAGRSEGQGTDEQFF.

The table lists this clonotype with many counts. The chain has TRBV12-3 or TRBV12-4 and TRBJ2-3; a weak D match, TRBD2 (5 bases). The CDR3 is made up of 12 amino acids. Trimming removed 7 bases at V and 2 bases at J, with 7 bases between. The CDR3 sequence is CASTDFTDTQYF. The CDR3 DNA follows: TGTGCCAGCACGGACTTCACAGATACGCAGTATTTT.

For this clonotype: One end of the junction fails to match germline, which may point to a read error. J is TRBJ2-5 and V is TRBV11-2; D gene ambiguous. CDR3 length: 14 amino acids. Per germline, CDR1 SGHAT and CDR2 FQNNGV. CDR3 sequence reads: CVSPNSVGQETQYF. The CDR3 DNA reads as TGTGTCAGCCCCAACAGTGTGGGCCAAGAGACCCAGTACTTC.

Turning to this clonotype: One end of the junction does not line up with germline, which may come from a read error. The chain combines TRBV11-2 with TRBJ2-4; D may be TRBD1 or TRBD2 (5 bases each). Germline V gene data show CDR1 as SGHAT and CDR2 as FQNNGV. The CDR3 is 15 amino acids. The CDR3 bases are TGTGCCATCAGCGTGGGCTCTGGGACCCCCTACTATCAGTACTTC. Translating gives CAISVGSGTPYYQYF.

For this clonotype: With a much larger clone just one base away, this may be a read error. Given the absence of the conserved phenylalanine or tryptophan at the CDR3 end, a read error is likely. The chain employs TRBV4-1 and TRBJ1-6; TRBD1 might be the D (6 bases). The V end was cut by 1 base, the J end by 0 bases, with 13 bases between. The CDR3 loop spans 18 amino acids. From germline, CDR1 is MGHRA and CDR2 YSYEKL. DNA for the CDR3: TGCGCCAGCAGCCAAGCAATAGGACAGACCTCCTATAATTCACCCCTCCACTCT. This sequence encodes CASSQAIGQTSYNSPLHS.

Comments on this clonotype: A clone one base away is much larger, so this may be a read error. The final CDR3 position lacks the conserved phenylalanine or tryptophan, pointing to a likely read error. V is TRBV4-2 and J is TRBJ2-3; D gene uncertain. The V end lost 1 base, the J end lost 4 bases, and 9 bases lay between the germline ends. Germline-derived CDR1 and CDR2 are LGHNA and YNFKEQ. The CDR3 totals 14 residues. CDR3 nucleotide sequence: TGTGCCAGCAGCCAAGGCCTCCGCCCAGATACGCAGTATTCT. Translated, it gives CASSQGLRPDTQYS.

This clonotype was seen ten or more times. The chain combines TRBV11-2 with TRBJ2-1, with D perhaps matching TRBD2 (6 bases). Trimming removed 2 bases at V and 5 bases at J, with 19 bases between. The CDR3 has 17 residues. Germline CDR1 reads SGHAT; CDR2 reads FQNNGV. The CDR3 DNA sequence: TGTGCCAGCAGCTTAACGTGGTCAGGAGGGTCCCACAATGAGCAGTTCTTC. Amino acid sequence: CASSLTWSGGSHNEQFF.

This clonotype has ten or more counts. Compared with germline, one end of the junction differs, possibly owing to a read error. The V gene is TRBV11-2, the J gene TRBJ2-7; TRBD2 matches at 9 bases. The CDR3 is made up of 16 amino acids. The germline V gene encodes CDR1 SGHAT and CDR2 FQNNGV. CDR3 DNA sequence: TGTGCCAGCAGCGTACTAGCGGGTTTAAACGCCTACGAGCAGCACTTC. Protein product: CASSVLAGLNAYEQHF.

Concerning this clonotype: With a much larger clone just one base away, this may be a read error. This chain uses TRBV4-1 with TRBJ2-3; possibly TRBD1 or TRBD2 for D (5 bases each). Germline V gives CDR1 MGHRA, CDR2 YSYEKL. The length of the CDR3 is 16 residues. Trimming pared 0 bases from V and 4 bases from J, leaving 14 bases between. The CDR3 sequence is CASSQDGTLSSDTQYF. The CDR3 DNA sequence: TGCGCCAGCAGCCAAGATGGGACGCTCTCCTCAGATACGCAGTATTTT.

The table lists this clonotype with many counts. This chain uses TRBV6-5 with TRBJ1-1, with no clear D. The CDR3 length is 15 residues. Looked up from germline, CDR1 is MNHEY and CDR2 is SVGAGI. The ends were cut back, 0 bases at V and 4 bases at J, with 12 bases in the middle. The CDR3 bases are TGTGCCAGCAGTTACTCTCCCCGGCAGAGCACTGAAGCTTTCTTT. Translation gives CASSYSPRQSTEAFF.

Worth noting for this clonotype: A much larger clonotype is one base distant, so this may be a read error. CDR3: CAISAGQVNGANVPTF. The DNA for the CDR3 is TGTGCCATCAGTGCCGGACAGGTGAATGGGGCCAACGTCCCGACTTTC. The chain links TRBV10-3 to TRBJ2-6, with 7 bases lining up with TRBD1. This CDR3 has 16 residues. Germline V lookup: CDR1 ENHRY, CDR2 SYGVKD.

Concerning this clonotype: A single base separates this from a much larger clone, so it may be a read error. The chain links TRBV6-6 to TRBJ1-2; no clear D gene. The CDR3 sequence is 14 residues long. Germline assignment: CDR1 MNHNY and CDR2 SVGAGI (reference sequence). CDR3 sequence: CANSPGPRSYGYTF. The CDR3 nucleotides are TGTGCCAACAGTCCCGGGCCCAGGTCGTATGGCTACACCTTC.

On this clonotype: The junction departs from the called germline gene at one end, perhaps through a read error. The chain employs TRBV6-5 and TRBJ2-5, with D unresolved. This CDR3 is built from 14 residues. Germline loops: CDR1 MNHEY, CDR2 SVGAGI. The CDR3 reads CAISYSRVGETQYF. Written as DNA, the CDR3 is TGTGCCATCAGTTATTCGCGAGTAGGGGAGACCCAGTACTTC.

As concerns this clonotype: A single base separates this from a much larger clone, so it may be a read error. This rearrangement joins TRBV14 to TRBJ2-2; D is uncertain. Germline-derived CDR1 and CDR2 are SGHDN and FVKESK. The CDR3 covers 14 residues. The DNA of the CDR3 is TGTGCCAGCAGCCGGCGACCGAACACCCGGGAGCTGTTTTTT. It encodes CASSRRPNTRELFF.

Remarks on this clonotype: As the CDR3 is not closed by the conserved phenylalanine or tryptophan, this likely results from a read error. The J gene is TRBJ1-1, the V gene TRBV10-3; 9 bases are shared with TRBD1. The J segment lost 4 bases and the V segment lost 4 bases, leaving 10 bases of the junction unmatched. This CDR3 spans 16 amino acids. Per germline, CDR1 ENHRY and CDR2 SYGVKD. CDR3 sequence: CAISVGTGSGVTEAFL. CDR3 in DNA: TGTGCCATCAGTGTCGGGACAGGGAGTGGTGTCACTGAAGCTTTCTTA.

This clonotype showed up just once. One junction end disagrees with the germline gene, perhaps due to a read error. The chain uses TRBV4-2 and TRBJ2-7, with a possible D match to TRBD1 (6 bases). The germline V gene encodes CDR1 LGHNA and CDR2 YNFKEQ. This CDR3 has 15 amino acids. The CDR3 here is CASSERVGDNYEKYF. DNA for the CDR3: TGTGCCAGCAGCGAGAGGGTGGGGGACAACTACGAGAAGTACTTC.

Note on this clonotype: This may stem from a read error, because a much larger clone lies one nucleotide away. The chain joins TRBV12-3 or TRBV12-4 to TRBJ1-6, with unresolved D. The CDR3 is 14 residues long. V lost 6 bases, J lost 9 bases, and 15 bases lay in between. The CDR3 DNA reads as TGTGCCAGCAGCCCCCCCGGGGAGGGTTCACCCCTCCACTTT. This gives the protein CASSPPGEGSPLHF.